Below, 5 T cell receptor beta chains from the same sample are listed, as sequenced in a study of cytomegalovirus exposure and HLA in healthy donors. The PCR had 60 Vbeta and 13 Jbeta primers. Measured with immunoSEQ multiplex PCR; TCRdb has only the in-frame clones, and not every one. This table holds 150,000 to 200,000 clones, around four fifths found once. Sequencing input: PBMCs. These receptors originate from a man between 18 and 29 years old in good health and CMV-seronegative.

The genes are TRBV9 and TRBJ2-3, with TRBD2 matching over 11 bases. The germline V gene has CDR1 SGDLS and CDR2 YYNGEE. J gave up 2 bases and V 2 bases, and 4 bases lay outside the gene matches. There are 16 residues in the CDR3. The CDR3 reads CASSVIAGGLTDTQYF. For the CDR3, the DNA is TGTGCCAGCAGCGTGATAGCGGGGGGGCTCACAGATACGCAGTATTTT.

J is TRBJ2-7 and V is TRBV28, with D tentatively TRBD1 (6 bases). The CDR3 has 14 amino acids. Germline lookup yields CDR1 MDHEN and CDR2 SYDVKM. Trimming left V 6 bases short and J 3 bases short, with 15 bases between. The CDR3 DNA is TGTGCCAGCAGCCCACGGACGACAGGCTACGAGCAGTACTTC. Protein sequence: CASSPRTTGYEQYF.

The CDR3 is CASSPRPGTGTYEQYF. In DNA, the CDR3 is TGTGCCAGCAGCCCACGTCCCGGGACAGGGACGTACGAGCAGTACTTC. The genes are TRBV7-2 and TRBJ2-7, with 9 nucleotides matching TRBD1. This CDR3 spans 16 amino acids. Germline V lookup: CDR1 SGHTA, CDR2 FQGNSA. The V gene end was trimmed by 5 bases and the J gene end by 4 bases; junction bases not matched to a gene: 12. The variable domain in full, completed from reference TRBV7-2 and TRBJ2-7, reads GAGVSQSPSNKVTEKGKDVELRCDPISGHTALYWYRQSLGQGLEFLIYFQGNSAPDKSGLPSDRFSAERTGGSVSTLTIQRTQQEDSAVYLCASSPRPGTGTYEQYFGPGTRLTVT.

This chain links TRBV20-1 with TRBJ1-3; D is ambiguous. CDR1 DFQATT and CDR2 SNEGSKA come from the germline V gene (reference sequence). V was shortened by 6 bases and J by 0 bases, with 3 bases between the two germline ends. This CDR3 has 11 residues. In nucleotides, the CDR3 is TGCAGTGCCAGCTCTGGAAACACCATATATTTT. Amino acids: CSASSGNTIYF.

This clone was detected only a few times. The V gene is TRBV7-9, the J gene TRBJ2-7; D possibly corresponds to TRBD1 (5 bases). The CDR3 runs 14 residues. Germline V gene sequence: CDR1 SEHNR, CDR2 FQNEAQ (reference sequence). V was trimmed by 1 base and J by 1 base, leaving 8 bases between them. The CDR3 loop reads CASSLVAGSYEQYF. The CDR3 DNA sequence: TGTGCCAGCAGCTTAGTTGCAGGGTCCTACGAGCAGTACTTC.